The 31 T cell receptor beta chains below all came from one sample that was sequenced in a study of T cells in Graves' hyperthyroidism and ophthalmopathy. The investigators amplified TCR beta CDR3 regions from RNA transcripts. The study used the HTBI primer set for a first-round RT-PCR of the TCR CDR3. TCRdb passed the multiplex PCR reads through MiXCR, listing each CDR3 protein once. Of hundreds of thousands of distinct CDR3 sequences listed, roughly 15% are singletons. The sample consisted of blood. The receptors derive from a woman aged 18-29 years with Graves' hyperthyroidism.

This clonotype occurred many times. This chain links TRBV2 with TRBJ2-7; D possibly corresponds to TRBD2 (5 bases). The CDR3 length is 13 residues. Deletions cut 4 bases from V and 4 bases from J, with 11 bases between. Germline lookup yields CDR1 SNHLY and CDR2 FYNNEI. CDR3 amino acids: CASSGRGDYEQYF. The CDR3 DNA sequence: TGTGCCAGCAGTGGACGGGGAGATTACGAGCAGTACTTC.

CDR3 coding DNA: TGCGCCAGCAGCCATTCAGACAGGAAACATCAGCCCCAGCATTTT. Protein sequence: CASSHSDRKHQPQHF. V usage is TRBV4-1 and J usage is TRBJ1-5; TRBD1 might be the D (6 bases). Trimming removed 3 bases from V and 5 bases from J, with 14 bases in between. This CDR3 is 15 amino acids long. Germline values: CDR1 MGHRA, CDR2 YSYEKL.

The chain carries TRBV28 and TRBJ2-5, with 11 positions matching TRBD2. The CDR3 loop spans 19 amino acids. Unmatched junction bases numbered 13, after V lost 1 base and J lost 3 bases. In germline, CDR1 is MDHEN, CDR2 SYDVKM. In DNA form, the CDR3 reads TGTGCCAGCAGTTTATTCCCCACCCCCCTAGCGGGAGGTAAAGAGACCCAGTACTTC. It yields the protein CASSLFPTPLAGGKETQYF.

This chain links TRBV19 with TRBJ1-1; D is unclear. Germline CDR1 LNHDA, CDR2 SQIVND (reference sequence). Trimming took 7 bases from V and 4 from J, leaving 10 bases between them. The CDR3 spans 12 residues. The CDR3 sequence: CASMGWGTEAFF. The CDR3 coding sequence is TGTGCCAGTATGGGATGGGGCACTGAAGCTTTCTTT.

With regard to this clonotype: One end of the junction does not line up with germline, which may come from a read error. V and J are TRBV28 and TRBJ2-7, with TRBD2 matching over 11 bases. Germline V CDR1 and CDR2: MDHEN, SYDVKM. The CDR3 length is 15 residues. CDR3 DNA sequence: TGTGCCAGCAGTGCAACCGGGACTAGCGGAGCTACCCTGGCCTTC. Its translation is CASSATGTSGATLAF.

This clonotype was counted ten times or more. The chain combines TRBV12-3 or TRBV12-4 with TRBJ2-2; D is perhaps TRBD1 or TRBD2 (6 bases each). The CDR3 extends over 17 amino acids. The V gene lost 3 bases and the J gene lost 5 bases, with 19 bases spanning the gap. The CDR3 DNA sequence: TGTGCCAGCAGTTTCGGGCGGCAGGGGAGGAAGACCGGGGAGCTGTTTTTT. Its protein is CASSFGRQGRKTGELFF.

This clonotype was observed many times. This chain connects TRBV2 to TRBJ2-2; D gene ambiguous. Per germline, CDR1 SNHLY and CDR2 FYNNEI. V lost 7 bases, J lost 6 bases, and 12 bases lay in between. This CDR3 has 13 amino acids. CDR3 in DNA: TGTGCCAGCAAAGTCCAGCTAGCCGGGGAGCTGTTTTTT. This sequence encodes CASKVQLAGELFF.

With regard to this clonotype: A read error may be the cause here, since a much bigger clone is one base away. V and J are TRBV20-1 and TRBJ2-1, with 8 bases identical to TRBD1. The CDR3 contains 15 residues. Germline lookup yields CDR1 DFQATT and CDR2 SNEGSKA (reference sequence). CDR3 bases: TGCAGTGCTAGTAAACCGGGACAGGATTACAATGAGCGGTTCTTC. This translates into CSASKPGQDYNERFF.

This clonotype has a handful of counts. The V and J genes are TRBV28 and TRBJ1-2; 7 bases align to TRBD1. Per the germline V gene, CDR1 is MDHEN and CDR2 is SYDVKM. After removal of 6 bases from V and 2 bases from J, the junction contained 6 bases not matched to a gene. There are 14 residues in the CDR3. The CDR3, as DNA: TGTGCCAGCAGCCGACAGGGAACCAACTATGGCTACACCTTC. Translated, it gives CASSRQGTNYGYTF.

This chain connects TRBV29-1 to TRBJ2-1; 13 positions match TRBD2. Germline values: CDR1 SQVTM, CDR2 ANQGSEA. Trimming took 2 bases from V and 4 from J; bases not matched to a gene: 5. CDR3 length equals 16 residues. The CDR3 bases are TGCAGCGTTGAATATGGGACTAGCGGGGAATACAATGAGCAGTTCTTC. This gives the protein CSVEYGTSGEYNEQFF.

This clonotype was recorded many times. The rearrangement uses TRBV13 and TRBJ1-1; D gene uncertain. The CDR3 length is 14 residues. V was pared by 5 bases and J by 2 bases, with 12 bases between. CDR1 and CDR2 from the germline V gene are PRHDT and FYEKMQ (reference sequence). CDR3 loop: CASSPSEGNTEAFF. The CDR3, as DNA: TGTGCCAGCAGCCCATCGGAGGGCAACACTGAAGCTTTCTTT.

V and J are TRBV7-9 and TRBJ2-6, with 7 bases lining up with TRBD1. Germline V lookup: CDR1 SEHNR, CDR2 FQNEAQ (reference sequence). V shed 5 bases, J shed 0 bases, and the junction held 10 bases outside the gene matches. CDR3 size: 18 residues. In DNA, the CDR3 is TGTGCCAGCAGCGCCCCTGACAGGGCCTACTCTGGGGCCAACGTCCTGACTTTC. Its protein product is CASSAPDRAYSGANVLTF.

This clonotype has a handful of counts. The chain is built from TRBV15 and TRBJ2-5; a possible D gene is TRBD1 (6 bases). The V end was cut by 1 base, the J end by 2 bases, with 17 bases between. CDR3 length: 17 residues. The germline V gene encodes CDR1 LNHNV and CDR2 YYDKDF (reference sequence). As DNA, the CDR3 is TGTGCCACCAGCAGAGGTAGTATCAACAGGGAGCAAGAGACCCAGTACTTC. It specifies CATSRGSINREQETQYF.

In its sample, this clonotype was seen many times. The chain combines TRBV11-2 with TRBJ2-7; a weak D match, TRBD1 (7 bases). V dropped 3 bases and J dropped 7 bases, with 13 bases sitting between them. CDR3 length equals 13 residues. The germline V gene has CDR1 SGHAT and CDR2 FQNNGV. The CDR3 loop is CASSLGGQPEQYF. The CDR3 nucleotides read TGTGCCAGCAGCTTGGGGGGACAGCCAGAGCAGTACTTC.

This clonotype has at least ten counts. The chain links TRBV7-8 to TRBJ1-2; D remains ambiguous. The CDR3 contains 16 residues. The V gene's germline CDR1 is SGHVS and CDR2 FQNEAQ. The ends were cut back, 5 bases at V and 2 bases at J, with 18 bases in the middle. The CDR3 spells CASSRRTDGGNYGYTF. CDR3 nucleotide sequence: TGTGCCAGCAGCCGCCGCACTGATGGAGGGAACTATGGCTACACCTTC.

The chain is built from TRBV9 and TRBJ2-1; 13 nucleotides agree with TRBD2. There are 16 residues in the CDR3. The V segment lost 6 bases and the J segment 2 bases; nucleotides outside the gene matches: 5. Germline V gives CDR1 SGDLS, CDR2 YYNGEE. The CDR3 bases are TGTGCCAGCACCGAACTAGCGGGAGGGCCCTACAATGAGCAGTTCTTC. Amino acids: CASTELAGGPYNEQFF.

The rearrangement joins TRBV20-1 to TRBJ2-7; either TRBD1 or TRBD2 may fit D (5 bases each). Per the germline V gene, CDR1 is DFQATT and CDR2 is SNEGSKA (reference sequence). The CDR3 runs 13 residues. Deletions cut 6 bases from V and 2 bases from J, with 14 bases between. In DNA form, the CDR3 reads TGCAGTGCCGCAAGGGACCCCGCCTACGAGCAGTACTTC. This translates into CSAARDPAYEQYF.

V is TRBV5-1 and J is TRBJ2-2, with no clear D. V gave up 5 bases and J gave up 3 bases, with 14 bases separating them. The CDR3 consists of 15 residues. Germline V CDR1 and CDR2: SGHRS, YFSETQ. CDR3: CASRVAPRHTGELFF. Here the CDR3 DNA reads TGCGCCAGCAGGGTAGCCCCCAGGCACACCGGGGAGCTGTTTTTT.

To note about this clonotype: This likely comes from a read error, as the CDR3 has no conserved phenylalanine or tryptophan at its end. The chain joins TRBV30 to TRBJ2-2, with 8 bases that match TRBD1. Per germline, CDR1 GTSNPN and CDR2 SVGIG (reference sequence). Losses at the gene ends were 4 bases for V and 3 bases for J; bases not matched to a gene: 4. CDR3 length: 14 residues. The CDR3 here is CAWTRGPYTGELFL. DNA of the CDR3: TGTGCCTGGACCAGGGGGCCCTACACCGGGGAGCTGTTTTTA.

In this sample, this clonotype turned up many times. The DNA of the CDR3 is TGTGCCAGCAGTTACTCGGACGGTAGCTACGAGCAGTACTTC. The encoded protein is CASSYSDGSYEQYF. The gene calls are TRBV6-5 and TRBJ2-7; D ambiguous. The CDR3 extends over 14 amino acids. V gave up 0 bases and J gave up 3 bases, with 9 bases separating them. Germline V gives CDR1 MNHEY, CDR2 SVGAGI.

This clonotype was detected a few times. This chain links TRBV20-1 with TRBJ2-1, with 11 bases that match TRBD2. Germline assignment: CDR1 DFQATT and CDR2 SNEGSKA (reference sequence). V trimming: 4 bases; J trimming: 8 bases; junction bases outside the gene matches: 7. This CDR3 spans 14 amino acids. CDR3 in amino acids: CSATKLAGEYEQFF. Here the CDR3 DNA reads TGCAGTGCTACCAAACTAGCGGGAGAGTATGAGCAGTTCTTC.

This chain connects TRBV29-1 to TRBJ1-1; D uncertain. This CDR3 comprises 14 residues. V lost 5 bases and J lost 4, with 17 bases in between. Germline lookup yields CDR1 SQVTM and CDR2 ANQGSEA. CDR3 residues: CSVPTSSIGTEAFF. In nucleotides, the CDR3 is TGCAGCGTTCCTACCTCCTCGATTGGCACTGAAGCTTTCTTT.

Note on this clonotype: Being one base from a much bigger clone, this may be a read error. The J gene is TRBJ2-7, the V gene TRBV25-1; D gene ambiguous. The CDR3 extends over 11 amino acids. CDR1 and CDR2 from the germline V gene are MGHDK and SYGVNS. V shed 3 bases and J shed 5 bases, with 5 bases lying between them. CDR3 in amino acids: CASSEGHEQYF. CDR3 coding DNA: TGTGCCAGCAGTGAGGGTCACGAGCAGTACTTC.

V and J are TRBV12-3 or TRBV12-4 and TRBJ2-7, with TRBD2 identical over 12 bases. With 6 bases clipped from V and 5 bases from J, the junction kept 14 bases outside the gene matches. This CDR3 has 17 amino acids. The CDR3: CASSGVGRLAGVHEQYF. In DNA form, the CDR3 reads TGTGCCAGCAGCGGTGTTGGTCGACTAGCGGGAGTCCACGAGCAGTACTTC.

A few counts support this clonotype. This chain connects TRBV13 to TRBJ1-3, with 8 nucleotides matching TRBD1. The trim removed 5 bases at V and 8 bases at J, leaving 11 bases unmatched. Germline CDR1 and CDR2: PRHDT and FYEKMQ (reference sequence). The length of the CDR3 is 15 residues. CDR3 sequence: CASSHGQGNWDTIYF. The CDR3 DNA sequence: TGTGCCAGCAGCCACGGACAGGGTAATTGGGACACCATATATTTT.

This clonotype was counted at least ten times. This rearrangement joins TRBV7-9 to TRBJ1-5, with 8 bases fitting TRBD1. The CDR3 covers 14 residues. Germline V gene lookup returns CDR1 SEHNR and CDR2 FQNEAQ (reference sequence). V lost 11 bases, J lost 1 base, and 7 bases stayed unmatched. In nucleotides, the CDR3 is TGTGCCGGGGCGACAGGGGCGAGCAATCAGCCCCAGCATTTT. Translation: CAGATGASNQPQHF.

The rearrangement joins TRBV7-3 to TRBJ2-2; 8 bases agree with TRBD1. The germline V gene encodes CDR1 SGHTA and CDR2 FQGTGA. With V trimmed by 2 bases and J by 3 bases, 5 bases remained unmatched. This CDR3 is built from 16 residues. In DNA form, the CDR3 reads TGTGCCAGCAGCTTACGGGACAGGCGAGACACCGGGGAGCTGTTTTTT. Amino acid sequence: CASSLRDRRDTGELFF.

This clonotype came up a few times. The rearrangement links TRBV29-1 to TRBJ1-2; no clear D gene. The V end was cut by 1 base, the J end by 8 bases, with 17 bases between. Germline loops: CDR1 SQVTM, CDR2 ANQGSEA. This CDR3 is built from 14 residues. CDR3 nucleotides: TGCAGCGTTGAAGTCCCCGAGGCCTCGAGAGGCTACACCTTC. It is translated as CSVEVPEASRGYTF.

V is TRBV28 and J is TRBJ2-7; 9 bases line up with TRBD1. With V trimmed by 6 bases and J by 3 bases, 3 bases remained unmatched. The CDR3 is 13 amino acids. From germline, CDR1 is MDHEN and CDR2 SYDVKM. The CDR3 bases are TGTGCCAGCAGGGAGGACAGGGGCTACGAGCAGTACTTC. Amino acids: CASREDRGYEQYF.

V is TRBV18 and J is TRBJ2-5; D possibly corresponds to TRBD2 (5 bases). The germline CDR1 and CDR2 sequences are KGHSH and LQKENI. The CDR3 sequence is 14 residues long. Trimming took off 0 bases at V and 5 bases at J, with 10 bases between the two ends. CDR3 loop: CASSPPASTETQYF. CDR3 DNA: TGTGCCAGCTCACCACCGGCTAGCACCGAGACCCAGTACTTC.

The chain combines TRBV29-1 with TRBJ1-1; 7 bases map to TRBD1. Trimming took 4 bases from V and 4 from J; bases not matched to a gene: 6. CDR1 is SQVTM, CDR2 ANQGSEA, per germline. This CDR3 comprises 13 residues. The DNA of the CDR3 is TGCAGCGTTGTAGGGGGCAGCTCCACTGAAGCTTTCTTT. Its translation is CSVVGGSSTEAFF.